This T cell receptor (beta chain) derives from a study of cytomegalovirus exposure and HLA in healthy donors. The study, taken as a whole, reports: Links to common viral pathogens appeared, in a later analysis, for several of the most significant clusters.

In this sample, this clone turned up once. Its antigen remains unidentified. Both 60 Vbeta primers and 13 Jbeta primers went into the PCR. Profiled with immunoSEQ multiplex PCR; TCRdb holds only in-frame clones, not every one. The sample consists of about 130,000 clones, roughly 82% of them appearing once. This receptor was taken from a male donor in good health and CMV-seropositive. Sequenced: PBMCs.

For the CDR3, the DNA is TGTGCTAGTGGTTCCTGGACAGGGGACCCTCGGCGGGAGACAGATACGCAGTATTTT. This codes for CASGSWTGDPRRETDTQYF. This sequence joins TRBV12-5 and TRBJ2-3, with TRBD1 matching over 9 bases. Germline loops: CDR1 LGHNT, CDR2 FRNRAP. The V and J ends lost 4 bases and 3 bases, in that order; junction bases with no gene match: 17. The CDR3 contains 19 residues.